The entry that follows covers one TCR beta chain sequence. The CDR3 loop spans 13 amino acids. Trimming removed 5 bases from V and 5 bases from J, with 7 bases in between. Per germline, CDR1 MNHEY and CDR2 SVGAGI. This sample is part of a study of T cell changes during pregnancy in multiple sclerosis. Data came from immunoSEQ multiplex PCR; TCRdb stores just in-frame clones and leaves some out. The top ten hold 9% to 9.5% of the sample, which has 55,000 to 80,000 clones, 85% to 90% seen once. The J gene is TRBJ1-6, the V gene TRBV6-5; D possibly corresponds to TRBD1 (5 bases). The specimen was peripheral blood, collected after pregnancy. The TCR sequence derives from a female donor in good health, enrolled as a control in a pregnancy study. CDR3 DNA sequence: TGTGCCAGCAGTGGACAAAATAATTCACCCCTCCACTTT. The encoded protein is CASSGQNNSPLHF.